What follows is one T cell receptor beta chain and its context. At least ten counts were recorded for this clonotype. It lacks a known antigen. Base qualities are missing; no much larger clone stands one base away. The library was built by means of PCR. TCRdb records NextSeq 500 as the sequencer. Bulk TCR libraries were generated as previously described, with the TCR primers listed in Table S5 used. Purification of total RNA was performed with the Qiagen AllPrep DNA/RNA kit. Before analysis, reads from multiple sequencing runs of one library were combined. From the authors' description of their analysis: Reads were retained only if their TCR constant sequence matched exactly, and those retained reads were trimmed to 150 nt and grouped according to their 12-nt molecular barcodes. Reads in each barcode group were sub-clustered using a 15% Levenshtein threshold, and a quality-weighted consensus sequence was built for each RNA molecule. Non-functional sequences were discarded, and so were lower-count sequences lying one edit away from another sequence. Based on a fit of two negative binomial distributions, barcode sub-clusters having less than 20% of the maximum read count were discarded. TCRdb reanalyzed the raw reads on its own, using fastp at Q25 for trimming and MiXCR for clone calling, and kept in-frame beta chains. Identical CDR3 protein sequences are pooled into one entry, listed with their most common genes and DNA. TCRdb assigned the V and J calls; the authors' analysis was not used. Here the sample has about 500,000 distinct CDR3 sequences; 25% occur a single time. The ten largest clones capture around 0.76% of the sample.

This record belongs to a study of molecular identifiers for immune sequencing clone quantification (dated by TCRdb to 2017 to 2018). Describing the broader study: In a replicate experiment, RNA from 20,000 or 100,000 naive CD8 T cells was split into five aliquots, four of which were sequenced. CD8 T cells were used in a methods study to benchmark molecular-identifier clustering-based TCR repertoire sequencing (MIDCIRS) and TCR RNA copy counting.

Beyond this particular receptor, the publication reports: Spiked-in Jurkat TCR RNA (around 9 copies' worth), which is not part of the donor repertoire, was contained in the naive libraries. When barcode sub-clustering was omitted, TCR diversity was inflated by chimeric consensus sequences, with chimeras reaching as high as 47%. The sizes of highly expanded clones could end up underestimated when identical TCR molecules share a barcode. A single cell's worth of spiked-in Jurkat TCR RNA was reported detectable even among one million naive CD8 T cells. Approximately 2.7 recovered TCR RNA copies per cell were obtained by modeling, versus approximately 10 by digital PCR, implying a capture efficiency of about 30%. Clones above 20 RNA copies held over 97% of molecules in CMV-specific effector cells but under 1% in naive cells.

Libraries of naive CD8 T cells were generated from about 21,000 to 970,000 sorted cells, with 10%, 30% or 50% of the purified RNA used. Naive CD8 T cells were FACS-sorted as CD8+CD4-CCR7+CD45RA+ on a BD FACSAria II into RLT Plus buffer. To test detection sensitivity, Jurkat RNA equivalent to more than 8 TCR copies was spiked into samples of roughly 20,000-1,000,000 naive CD8 T cells. CD8 T cells were enriched using RosetteSep CD8+ T Cell Enrichment Cocktail and Ficoll-Paque, and the enriched cells then underwent ACK red cell lysis. V gives up 5 bases and J gives up 0 bases, and the segment between their germline ends measures 13 bases. Taken from the germline V gene (reference sequence), the CDR1 and CDR2 loops are SEHNR and FQNEAQ. The CDR3 runs 15 residues from the cysteine to the phenylalanine. Only the CDR3 DNA is retained, 45 bases long and in frame from the first base.

Sequenced sample: naive CD8+ T cells from blood, with Jurkat cell RNA spiked in. The sample's cell subset or site label, decoded: FACS-sorted CD8+CD4-CCR7+CD45RA+ naive T cells. The rearrangement joined TRBV7-9 to TRBJ1-1; TRBD1 is perhaps the D gene, given 5 matching bases. The TCR sequence derives from a human donor in good health. Some libraries in this study had Jurkat cell RNA spiked in. The base sequence is TGTGCCAGCAGCCCCTTACAGGAATTGAACACTGAAGCTTTCTTT. The encoded protein is CASSPLQELNTEAFF.